The sequence of this T cell receptor beta chain was determined in a study of identifying expanded T cells in peripheral blood. Whole-study findings and limits: Roughly 1.2 clones differed between technical replicates, versus approximately 16 and 20 over time. Across healthy donors, higher total template counts meant significantly greater two-week count variance.

Details on this clone: Its specificity is not known.

J was trimmed by 9 bases and V by 1 base; bases with no gene match: 8. The CDR3 sequence is 15 residues long. CDR1 SQVTM and CDR2 ANQGSEA come from the germline V gene. During the collection period, no donor immune events like infections were recorded. The repertoire was sequenced with immunoSEQ multiplex PCR; TCRdb's copy has only in-frame clones and lacks some. The sample has around 100,000 clones, approximately 90% seen once. This clonotype was sampled from a person aged 18 to 69 in good health. Sequenced input: blood. V and J are TRBV29-1 and TRBJ2-1; TRBD2 aligns across 11 bases. In nucleotides, the CDR3 is TGCAGCGTTGAAGTGAGGGGGCTAGCGGGAGGTGAGCAGTTCTTC. Its protein is CSVEVRGLAGGEQFF.